This T cell receptor (beta chain) was recovered during a study of cytomegalovirus exposure and HLA in healthy donors. Study results and caveats: High sensitivity and specificity were reportedly achieved when the classifier diagnosed cytomegalovirus status. Rates of TCR association differed by HLA locus in a later analysis, with DRB1 highest and HLA-C lowest. Per published accounts, TCR beta sequences correctly predicted the HLA-A and HLA-B alleles of most subjects.

Researchers ran the PCR with 60 Vbeta and 13 Jbeta primers. The assay was immunoSEQ multiplex PCR, and TCRdb's table has in-frame clones only and misses some. Of about 96,000 clones detected, under 80% appear once; the ten largest clones hold around 6.6%. The CDR3 runs to 14 residues. Trimming took 8 bases from V and 1 from J, leaving 14 bases between them. Per the germline V gene, CDR1 is SNHLY and CDR2 is FYNNEI. Participants comprised healthy donors of bone marrow. Of note for this clone: Antigen: not known.

The material sequenced was PBMCs. V is TRBV2 and J is TRBJ2-5; D is possibly TRBD2 (6 bases). The origin of this receptor is a man aged 45-65 years in good health and CMV-seropositive. The CDR3 bases are TGTGCCAGCTGGGACTTCTCCTCCCAAGAGACCCAGTACTTC. This sequence encodes CASWDFSSQETQYF.